A selection of T cell receptor beta chains follows, all from one sample in a study of early T cells in non-severe SARS-CoV-2 infection. TCRdb passed the 5' RACE reads through MiXCR, listing each CDR3 protein once. The sample lists about 80,000 distinct CDR3 sequences, roughly 12% occurring once. Sequences were derived from whole blood, sampled at baseline. The source of these receptors is an adult who was a healthcare worker with PCR-confirmed SARS-CoV-2 infection or an uninfected control (not recorded which). The donor label of this sample is uncertain. The CDR3 runs from the conserved cysteine through the conserved F or W. A D gene is named only where the DNA matches it firmly. Some rows mark clone size as missing; the rest say once, few, many or name a class of expanded clone.

V gene	J gene	D gene	clone size	CDR3 DNA	CDR3 protein
TRBV2	TRBJ2-3	TRBD2	.	TGTGCCAGCAGGAAACTAGCGGGGGGCTCAGATACGCAGTATTTT	CASRKLAGGSDTQYF
TRBV12-5	TRBJ1-1	.	many	TGTGCTAGTGGTCTGACACAGGAAACTTTCTTT	CASGLTQETFF
TRBV7-8	TRBJ1-4	TRBD1	many	TGTGCCAGCAGCTTAGATAGGGGGCGGCTGTTTTTT	CASSLDRGRLFF
TRBV20-1	TRBJ2-1	TRBD2	.	TGCAGTGCTAGCGGGGGGGCTCGGTTCGGTGAGCAGTTCTTC	CSASGGARFGEQFF
TRBV11-2	TRBJ2-6	TRBD1	many	TGTGCCAGCAGCTTAGATCGGACAGGCTCTGGGGCCAACGTCCTGACTTTC	CASSLDRTGSGANVLTF
TRBV12-3/TRBV12-4	TRBJ2-7	.	few	TGTGCCAGCAGTTTCGGCTACCTCTACGAGCAGTACTTC	CASSFGYLYEQYF
TRBV25-1	TRBJ2-1	TRBD2	.	TGTGCCAGCAGTGAATATACGAGGGAGGGCCCCGATGAGCAGTTCTTC	CASSEYTREGPDEQFF
TRBV19	TRBJ2-2	TRBD1	.	TGTGCCAGCCACGCCGGGACAGGGTGGAACACCGGGGAGCTGTTTTTT	CASHAGTGWNTGELFF
TRBV19	TRBJ1-2	TRBD1	many	TGTGCCAGTACTGCAGGGGGCGCCTACTATGGCTACACCTTC	CASTAGGAYYGYTF
TRBV7-9	TRBJ2-1	TRBD1	many	TGTGCCAGCAGCTTCGGCAGGGGGAAGGATGAGCAGTTCTTC	CASSFGRGKDEQFF
TRBV5-1	TRBJ2-3	TRBD2	many	TGCGCCAGCAGCTTGGAGGGGACTAGCGGGGATACGCAGTATTTT	CASSLEGTSGDTQYF
TRBV18	TRBJ1-1	.	many	TGTGCCAGCTCACCCTCGGGTAACACTGAAGCTTTCTTT	CASSPSGNTEAFF
TRBV7-6	TRBJ2-1	.	few	TGTGCCAGCAGCTTTTCTGGGAGTGAGCAGTTCTTC	CASSFSGSEQFF
TRBV18	TRBJ1-1	.	few	TGTGCCAGCTCACCGCAGGGTCCAGACACTGAAGCTTTCTTT	CASSPQGPDTEAFF
TRBV5-1	TRBJ2-7	.	many	TGCGCCAGCAGCGGCGGAGGGGGGTTTCGTCGGTACGAGCAGTACTTC	CASSGGGGFRRYEQYF
TRBV12-3/TRBV12-4	TRBJ1-2	TRBD1	many	TGTGCCAGCAGACCTGACAGGGGAAGTGGCTACACCTTC	CASRPDRGSGYTF
TRBV7-6	TRBJ2-7	.	many	TGTGCCAGCAGCCCGCTGGACAGCGGAACTGCCTACGAGCAGTACTTC	CASSPLDSGTAYEQYF
TRBV6-5	TRBJ1-1	.	many	TGTGCCAGCAGCCGCGGGAGGCTCCACACTGAAGCTTTCTTT	CASSRGRLHTEAFF
TRBV19	TRBJ1-1	.	many	TGTGCCACCACCCGTTGGGAGGAAGCTTTCTTT	CATTRWEEAFF
TRBV4-1	TRBJ1-4	TRBD1	.	TGCGCCAGCGGAAGTTCAGGGGGTGATAATGAAAAACTGTTTTTT	CASGSSGGDNEKLFF
TRBV4-1	TRBJ2-2	TRBD2	.	TGCGCCAGCAGCCCCGGACTAGCGGGAGCCTTAAACACCGGGGAGCTGTTTTTT	CASSPGLAGALNTGELFF
TRBV6-5	TRBJ2-7	.	few	TGTGCCAGCAGTTACCTGGCGGGGGCCTCCTACGAGCAGTACTTC	CASSYLAGASYEQYF
TRBV20-1	TRBJ2-3	TRBD1	.	TGCAGTGCTAGCGGGGACAGGGGAAGCACAGATACGCAGTATTTT	CSASGDRGSTDTQYF
TRBV12-3/TRBV12-4	TRBJ2-1	.	.	TGTGCCAGCAGTTTGACTAATGAGCAGTTCTTC	CASSLTNEQFF
TRBV29-1	TRBJ2-4	.	.	TGCAGCGTTTCCGGGTTACACAGGGAAGCCAAAAACATTCAGTACTTC	CSVSGLHREAKNIQYF
TRBV7-9	TRBJ2-7	.	.	TGTGCCACCAGCTCTGCGGGACCCTACGAGCAGTACTTC	CATSSAGPYEQYF
TRBV6-6	TRBJ2-1	TRBD2	.	TGTGCCAGCAGCCCTACTAGCGGGAGGATACATGAGCAGTTCTTC	CASSPTSGRIHEQFF
TRBV20-1	TRBJ1-6	.	.	TGCAGTGCCTACGGGGCGACAATCTCCTATAATTCACCCCTCCACTTT	CSAYGATISYNSPLHF
TRBV27	TRBJ1-5	.	.	TGTGCCAGCAGTCCACAGGTGCCCTACAATCAGCCCCAGCATTTT	CASSPQVPYNQPQHF
TRBV7-3	TRBJ2-5	.	many	TGTGCCAGCAGCTTGACCCCCACGGAGACCCAGTACTTC	CASSLTPTETQYF
TRBV5-4	TRBJ2-4	TRBD1	few	TGTGCCAGCAGCCCGGGACAGGGGGTTAGGAACATTCAGTACTTC	CASSPGQGVRNIQYF
TRBV18	TRBJ2-5	.	few	TGTGCCAGCTCAACCGATCCTCAAGAGACCCAGTACTTC	CASSTDPQETQYF
TRBV7-9	TRBJ1-1	TRBD1	many	TGTGCCAGCAGCCCGCGGACAGGGAACACTGAAGCTTTCTTT	CASSPRTGNTEAFF
TRBV20-1	TRBJ2-2	.	many	TGCAGTGCCCGGCCCCTGGACAGAACCGGGGAGCTGTTTTTT	CSARPLDRTGELFF
TRBV6-6	TRBJ2-3	TRBD1	many	TGTGCCAGCAGTCCAGGGGGCTGGACAGATACGCAGTATTTT	CASSPGGWTDTQYF
TRBV5-1	TRBJ2-6	.	.	TGCGCCAGCACGGATTCCTCTGGGGCCAACGTCCTGACTTTC	CASTDSSGANVLTF
TRBV14	TRBJ2-1	TRBD2	many	TGTGCCAGCAGTTTGGGACTAGCGGGCATTAGCTCCTACAATGAGCAGTTCTTC	CASSLGLAGISSYNEQFF
TRBV27	TRBJ2-2	.	.	TGTGCCAGTTCGGACCAGGGGGGACCCGGGGAGCTGTTTTTT	CASSDQGGPGELFF